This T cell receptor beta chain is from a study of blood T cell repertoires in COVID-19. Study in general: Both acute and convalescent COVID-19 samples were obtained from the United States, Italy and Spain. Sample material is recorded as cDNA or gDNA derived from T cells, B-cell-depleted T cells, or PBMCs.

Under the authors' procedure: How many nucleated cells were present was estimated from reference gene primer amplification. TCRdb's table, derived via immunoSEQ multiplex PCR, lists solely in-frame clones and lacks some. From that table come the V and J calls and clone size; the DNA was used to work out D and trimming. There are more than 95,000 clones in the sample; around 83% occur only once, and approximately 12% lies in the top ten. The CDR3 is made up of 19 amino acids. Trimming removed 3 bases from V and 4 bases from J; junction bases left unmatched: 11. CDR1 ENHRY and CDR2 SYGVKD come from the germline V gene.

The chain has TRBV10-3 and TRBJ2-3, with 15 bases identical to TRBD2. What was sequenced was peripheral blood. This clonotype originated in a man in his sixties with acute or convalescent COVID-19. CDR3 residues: CAISDRSGTSGGPADTQYF. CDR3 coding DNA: TGTGCCATCAGTGACCGATCCGGGACTAGCGGGGGGCCCGCAGATACGCAGTATTTT.